These T cell receptor beta chains were read from a single sample in a study of cytomegalovirus exposure and HLA in healthy donors. Here immunoSEQ multiplex PCR was the method, and the copy in TCRdb shows in-frame clones only, minus some. The sample includes about 170,000 clones, 80% to 85% of them seen just once. Sequencing was carried out using PBMCs. The source of these receptors is a girl aged 2 to 9 in good health and CMV-seropositive. The CDR3 runs from the conserved cysteine through the conserved F or W. A D gene is named only where the DNA matches it firmly. Not all rows give a size; the values are once, few, many and, for expanded clones, a class.

d_call cdr3_length clone_size j_call v_call cdr3_aa cdr3_nt
. 12 . TRBJ2-1 TRBV7-9 CSSSEWGDEQFF TGTTCCAGCAGTGAATGGGGGGATGAGCAGTTCTTC
. 11 . TRBJ1-3 TRBV6-1 CASSERVTIYF TGTGCCAGCAGTGAACGGGTCACCATATATTTT
. 13 . TRBJ2-7 TRBV4-1 CASRHTGTYEQYF TGCGCCAGCAGACATACAGGGACCTACGAGCAGTACTTC
TRBD2 14 . TRBJ2-5 TRBV5-4 CASRRTSGQETQYF TGTGCCAGCAGACGGACTAGCGGACAAGAGACCCAGTACTTC
. 15 once TRBJ2-3 TRBV6-5 CASSSLSTLEDTQYF TGTGCCAGCAGTTCCCTATCTACATTGGAGGATACGCAGTATTTT
. 13 . TRBJ1-5 TRBV4-1 CASSPLYNQPQHF TGCGCCAGCAGCCCGTTGTACAATCAGCCCCAGCATTTT
. 15 . TRBJ1-1 TRBV19 CASSIYAEMNTEAFF TGTGCCAGTAGTATATACGCAGAAATGAACACTGAAGCTTTCTTT
TRBD2 17 . TRBJ2-7 TRBV7-9 CASSSRLAGDAYYEQYF TGTGCCAGCAGCTCGAGACTAGCGGGAGATGCCTACTACGAGCAGTACTTC
. 12 . TRBJ1-2 TRBV5-1 CATSDLTESYTF TGCGCCACCTCAGACTTAACTGAAAGCTACACCTTC
TRBD1 14 . TRBJ1-1 TRBV18 CASSQTGTGVEAFF TGTGCCAGCTCACAGACCGGGACAGGGGTTGAAGCTTTCTTT
TRBD1 19 . TRBJ1-2 TRBV5-5 CASSLPIGLIGQDNCGYTF TGTGCCAGCAGTTTACCTATTGGGCTCATTGGACAGGACAACTGTGGCTACACCTTC
TRBD1 15 . TRBJ2-3 TRBV7-6 CASSFGQERTDTQYF TGTGCCAGCAGCTTTGGACAGGAACGCACAGATACGCAGTATTTT
. 15 . TRBJ2-3 TRBV5-1 CASSTATFTTDTQYF TGCGCCAGCAGCACCGCGACTTTCACCACAGATACGCAGTATTTT
. 15 once TRBJ2-1 TRBV11-3 CASSAGVLVDNEQFF TGTGCCAGCAGCGCTGGCGTACTAGTGGACAATGAGCAGTTCTTC
TRBD2 17 . TRBJ2-1 TRBV14 CASSLLVWAGGYNEQFF TGTGCCAGCAGCCTCCTGGTTTGGGCGGGAGGGTACAATGAGCAGTTCTTC
TRBD1 16 . TRBJ1-2 TRBV5-4 CASSSGDRGRDPGYTF TGTGCCAGCAGCTCTGGGGACAGGGGGCGCGACCCTGGCTACACCTTC
. 12 few TRBJ1-1 TRBV27 CASSRGNTEAFF TGTGCCAGCAGTCGCGGAAACACTGAAGCTTTCTTT
TRBD1 15 . TRBJ1-5 TRBV28 CASSRQGRGNQPQHF TGTGCCAGCAGCCGACAGGGGCGCGGCAATCAGCCCCAGCATTTT
. 15 . TRBJ1-3 TRBV11-1 CASSLDSRSGNTIYF TGTGCCAGCAGCTTGGACAGTCGCTCTGGAAACACCATATATTTT
TRBD2 15 . TRBJ2-3 TRBV5-1 CASSPGASGRDTQYF TGCGCCAGCAGCCCTGGCGCTAGCGGGAGGGATACGCAGTATTTT
TRBD1 18 . TRBJ1-5 TRBV2 CASSESPGTVYSNQPQHF TGTGCCAGCAGTGAATCGCCCGGGACAGTCTATAGCAATCAGCCCCAGCATTTT
. 12 . TRBJ2-2 TRBV30 CAVSENTGELFF TGTGCAGTTAGCGAGAACACCGGGGAGCTGTTTTTT
TRBD1 15 once TRBJ2-7 TRBV11-2 CASSSTGTGSYEQYF TGTGCCAGCAGCTCAACCGGGACAGGTTCCTACGAGCAGTACTTC
. 15 . TRBJ1-5 TRBV28 CASSLIQASNQPQHF TGTGCCAGCAGTTTAATCCAGGCGAGCAATCAGCCCCAGCATTTT
. 16 . TRBJ1-2 TRBV5-6 CASSLEWQDRNYGYTF TGTGCCAGCAGCTTGGAATGGCAGGATCGTAACTATGGCTACACCTTC
. 11 . TRBJ2-1 TRBV7-9 CASRLGELQFF TGTGCCAGTAGGCTCGGGGAATTGCAGTTCTTC
TRBD1 14 few TRBJ1-1 TRBV6-1 CASRGQGKSTEAFF TGTGCCAGCAGAGGACAGGGGAAGAGCACTGAAGCTTTCTTT
. 15 . TRBJ1-1 TRBV4-2 CASSQVLAGETEAFF TGTGCCAGCAGCCAAGTATTGGCGGGCGAGACTGAAGCTTTCTTT
. 13 . TRBJ2-7 TRBV6-1 CASSESGVRGQYF TGTGCCAGCAGTGAATCCGGGGTTCGTGGGCAGTACTTC
TRBD2 15 . TRBJ2-3 TRBV4-1 CASSQGLAGGDTQYF TGCGCCAGCAGCCAAGGACTAGCTGGGGGGGATACGCAGTATTTT
. 14 . TRBJ1-1 TRBV14 CASSQLTLNTEAFF TGTGCCAGCAGCCAGTTGACACTGAACACTGAAGCTTTCTTT
. 15 . TRBJ1-5 TRBV18 CASSPGRASGEPQHF TGTGCCAGCTCACCAGGTAGGGCGTCGGGGGAGCCCCAGCATTTT
. 15 few TRBJ1-1 TRBV6-6 CASTLRRERNTEAFF TGTGCCAGCACTCTCCGGAGGGAGAGGAACACTGAAGCTTTCTTT
TRBD2 16 once TRBJ2-3 TRBV7-9 CASSPNSGRVPDTQYF TGTGCCAGCAGCCCCAACAGCGGGAGGGTCCCAGATACGCAGTATTTT
TRBD2 16 . TRBJ2-7 TRBV4-1 CASSQKRTSGSYEQYF TGCGCCAGCAGCCAAAAGCGGACTAGCGGGAGCTACGAGCAGTACTTC
. 12 . TRBJ2-7 TRBV19 CASKTLTGEQYF TGTGCCAGTAAAACCCTCACGGGGGAGCAGTACTTC
TRBD2 16 . TRBJ2-7 TRBV10-2 CASSGRGGTRSYEQYF TGCGCCAGCAGTGGCCGGGGGGGGACTCGTTCCTACGAGCAGTACTTC
. 14 few TRBJ2-3 TRBV27 CASKLGQYTDTQYF TGTGCCAGCAAACTTGGACAGTACACAGATACGCAGTATTTT
. 15 . TRBJ2-3 TRBV5-1 CASSLMGQSTDTQYF TGCGCCAGCAGCTTAATGGGGCAGAGCACAGATACGCAGTATTTT
. 12 . TRBJ2-7 TRBV27 CASSPGAYEQYF TGTGCCAGCAGTCCCGGGGCCTACGAGCAGTACTTC
TRBD1 15 . TRBJ1-4 TRBV7-9 CASSRTGTGREKLFF TGTGCCAGCAGCCGCACCGGGACAGGGAGAGAAAAACTGTTTTTT
. 19 . TRBJ1-1 TRBV7-9 CASTRGQRGTNVRNTEAFF TGTGCCAGCACCCGTGGACAAAGAGGGACAAATGTCAGGAACACTGAAGCTTTCTTT
. 14 . TRBJ2-7 TRBV29-1 CSVELRGQEGEQYF TGCAGCGTTGAGTTGAGGGGTCAGGAGGGCGAGCAGTACTTC
. 14 . TRBJ1-1 TRBV15 CATSREGGYTEAFF TGTGCCACCAGCAGAGAGGGGGGATACACTGAAGCTTTCTTT
TRBD1 15 . TRBJ1-5 TRBV4-2 CASSQEPRGLQPQHF TGTGCCAGCAGCCAAGAACCCAGGGGGCTCCAGCCCCAGCATTTT
TRBD1 15 . TRBJ2-7 TRBV27 CASSLRGLDSYEQYF TGTGCCAGCAGTTTGAGGGGGCTTGACTCCTACGAGCAGTACTTC
TRBD1 14 . TRBJ1-3 TRBV10-3 CAITQGAGGNTIYF TGTGCCATTACACAGGGGGCAGGTGGAAACACCATATATTTT
TRBD1 17 once TRBJ2-1 TRBV30 CAWSESLGQGWSNEQFF TGTGCCTGGAGTGAATCCCTAGGACAGGGTTGGAGCAATGAGCAGTTCTTC
. 15 . TRBJ1-1 TRBV5-1 CASSSKGNMNTEAFF TGCGCCAGCAGCTCGAAGGGGAACATGAACACTGAAGCTTTCTTT
TRBD1 17 . TRBJ1-5 TRBV7-2 CASSLSSTGPSNQPQHF TGTGCCAGCAGCTTATCATCGACAGGGCCTAGCAATCAGCCCCAGCATTTT
. 19 . TRBJ2-3 TRBV7-8 CASSPTRFSQSVSTDTQYF TGTGCCAGCAGCCCCACCCGCTTCTCCCAGTCCGTTAGCACAGATACGCAGTATTTT
TRBD2 16 . TRBJ2-1 TRBV4-1 CASSQVSAGGYNEQFF TGCGCCAGCAGCCAAGTATCAGCGGGAGGCTACAATGAGCAGTTCTTC